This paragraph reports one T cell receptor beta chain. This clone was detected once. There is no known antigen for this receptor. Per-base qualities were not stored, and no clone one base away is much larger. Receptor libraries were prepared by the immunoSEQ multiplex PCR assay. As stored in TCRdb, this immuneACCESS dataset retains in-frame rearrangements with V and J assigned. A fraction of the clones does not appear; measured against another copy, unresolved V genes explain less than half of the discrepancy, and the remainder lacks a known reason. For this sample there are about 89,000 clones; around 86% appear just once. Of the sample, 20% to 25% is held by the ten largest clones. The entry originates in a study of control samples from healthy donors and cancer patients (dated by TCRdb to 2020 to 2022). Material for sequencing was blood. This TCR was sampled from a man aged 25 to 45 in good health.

The bases are TGTGCCAGCAGCTTGGGTCAGGGGGGGTCAGATACGCAGTATTTT. It specifies CASSLGQGGSDTQYF. The rearranged segments are TRBV7-9 and TRBJ2-3, with the D call perhaps TRBD1 or TRBD2, each one matching 7 bases. The CDR3 covers 15 residues, taking in both the cysteine and the phenylalanine. Of all the DNA, just the CDR3 is kept, 45 bases in frame from base 1. V and J are truncated by 3 bases and 4 bases respectively, leaving an intervening sequence of 14 bases. Taken from the germline V gene (reference sequence), the CDR1 and CDR2 loops are SEHNR and FQNEAQ.